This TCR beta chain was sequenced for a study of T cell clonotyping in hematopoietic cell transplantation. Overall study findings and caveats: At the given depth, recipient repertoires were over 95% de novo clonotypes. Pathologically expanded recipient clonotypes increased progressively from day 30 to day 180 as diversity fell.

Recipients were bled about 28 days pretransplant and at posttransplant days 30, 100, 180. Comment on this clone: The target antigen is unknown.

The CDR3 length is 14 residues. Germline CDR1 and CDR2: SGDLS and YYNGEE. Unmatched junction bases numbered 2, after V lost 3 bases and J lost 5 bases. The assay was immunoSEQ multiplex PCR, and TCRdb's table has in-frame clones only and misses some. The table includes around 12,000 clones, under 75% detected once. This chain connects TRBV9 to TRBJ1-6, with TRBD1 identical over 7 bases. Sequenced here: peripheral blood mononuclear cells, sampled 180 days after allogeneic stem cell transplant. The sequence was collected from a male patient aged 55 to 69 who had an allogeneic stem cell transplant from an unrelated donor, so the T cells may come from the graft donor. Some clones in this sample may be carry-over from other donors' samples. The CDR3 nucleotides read TGTGCCAGCAGCGAAGACAGGGATAATTCACCCCTCCACTTT. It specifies CASSEDRDNSPLHF.